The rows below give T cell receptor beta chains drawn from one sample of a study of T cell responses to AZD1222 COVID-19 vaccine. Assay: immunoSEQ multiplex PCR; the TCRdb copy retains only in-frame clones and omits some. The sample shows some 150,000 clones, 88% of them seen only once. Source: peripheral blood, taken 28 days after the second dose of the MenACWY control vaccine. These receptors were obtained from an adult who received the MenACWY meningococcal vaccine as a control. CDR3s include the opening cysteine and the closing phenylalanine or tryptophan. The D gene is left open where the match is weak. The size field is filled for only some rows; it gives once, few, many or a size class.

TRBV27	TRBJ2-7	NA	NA	CASRVIREINYEQYF	TGTGCCAGCAGAGTGATACGGGAAATAAACTACGAGCAGTACTTC
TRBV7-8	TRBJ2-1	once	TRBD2	CASSFRAGGEQFF	TGTGCCAGCAGCTTTCGAGCGGGAGGTGAGCAGTTCTTC
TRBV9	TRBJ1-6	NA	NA	CASSASTDYNSPLHF	TGTGCCAGCAGCGCCTCGACGGATTATAATTCACCCCTCCACTTT
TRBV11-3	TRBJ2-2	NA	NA	CASSRTGWQLNTGELFF	TGTGCCAGCAGCAGAACCGGGTGGCAACTGAACACCGGGGAGCTGTTTTTT
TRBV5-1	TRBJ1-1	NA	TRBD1	CASSLEGATGTEAFF	TGCGCCAGCAGTCTGGAGGGGGCGACCGGCACTGAAGCTTTCTTT
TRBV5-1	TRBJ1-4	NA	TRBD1	CASSLEGARTNEKLFF	TGCGCCAGCAGCTTGGAGGGGGCAAGGACTAATGAAAAACTGTTTTTT
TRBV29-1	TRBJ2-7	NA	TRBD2	CSVSNSGDEQYF	TGCAGCGTCTCCAATAGCGGGGACGAGCAGTACTTC
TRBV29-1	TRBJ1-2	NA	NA	CGTTEGRYGYTF	TGTGGGACGACGGAGGGACGCTATGGCTACACCTTC
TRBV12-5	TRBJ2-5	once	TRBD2	CASAVAGVDETQYF	TGTGCTAGTGCCGTAGCGGGAGTGGACGAGACCCAGTACTTC
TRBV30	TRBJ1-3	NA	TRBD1	CAWSRTGLGNTIYF	TGTGCCTGGAGTCGGACAGGTTTGGGAAACACCATATATTTT
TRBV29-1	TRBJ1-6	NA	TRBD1	CSVGDRVNSPLHF	TGCAGCGTTGGGGACAGGGTCAATTCACCCCTCCACTTT
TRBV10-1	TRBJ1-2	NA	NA	CASDRDIYGYTF	TGCGCCAGTGACCGGGACATTTATGGCTACACCTTC
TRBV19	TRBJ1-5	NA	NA	CASSLPPTGQPQHF	TGTGCCAGTAGTCTGCCACCCACGGGTCAGCCCCAGCATTTT
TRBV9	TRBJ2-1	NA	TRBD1	CASSGDRGLYNEQFF	TGTGCCAGCAGCGGTGACAGGGGGCTCTACAATGAGCAGTTCTTC
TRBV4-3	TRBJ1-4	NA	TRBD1	CASSQRQGPNEKLFF	TGCGCCAGCAGCCAGCGACAGGGTCCCAATGAAAAACTGTTTTTT
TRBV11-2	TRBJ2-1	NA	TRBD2	CASSLAGLAVRSYNEQFF	TGTGCCAGCAGCTTAGCCGGACTAGCGGTACGCTCCTACAATGAGCAGTTCTTC
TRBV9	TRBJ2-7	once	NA	CASSVEVGGLRAEQYF	TGTGCCAGCAGCGTAGAGGTGGGGGGACTTCGGGCGGAGCAGTACTTC
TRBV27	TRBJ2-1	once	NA	CASTDRRYNEQFF	TGTGCCAGCACCGATCGACGGTACAATGAGCAGTTCTTC
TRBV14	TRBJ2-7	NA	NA	CASSQVSGYEQYF	TGTGCCAGCAGCCAAGTATCGGGTTACGAGCAGTACTTC
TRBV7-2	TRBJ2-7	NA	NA	CASSSYYEQYF	TGTGCCAGCAGCTCTTACTACGAGCAGTACTTC
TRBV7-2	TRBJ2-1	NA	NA	CASSPPVGANNEQFF	TGTGCCAGCAGCCCCCCAGTCGGTGCCAACAATGAGCAGTTCTTC
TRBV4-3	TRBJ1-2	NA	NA	CASSQDRDGYGYTF	TGCGCCAGCAGCCAAGACAGGGATGGCTATGGCTACACCTTC
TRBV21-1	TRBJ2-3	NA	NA	CASSALAGGPHRDTQYF	TGTGCCAGCAGCGCACTAGCGGGGGGGCCTCATAGAGATACGCAGTATTTT
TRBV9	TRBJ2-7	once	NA	CASSASPRGLEQYF	TGTGCCAGCAGCGCCTCACCCAGGGGACTCGAGCAGTACTTC
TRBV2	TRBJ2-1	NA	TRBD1	CASRLLGQGYNEQFF	TGTGCCAGCAGGTTACTGGGACAGGGCTACAATGAGCAGTTCTTC
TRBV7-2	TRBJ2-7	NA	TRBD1	CASSPQTGRSYEQYF	TGTGCCAGCAGCCCCCAGACAGGGCGGTCCTACGAGCAGTACTTC
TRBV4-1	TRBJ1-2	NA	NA	CASSINRENYGYTF	TGCGCCAGCAGCATAAACCGGGAGAACTATGGCTACACCTTC
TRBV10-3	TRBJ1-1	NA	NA	CAISSGAPNTEAFF	TGTGCCATCAGTTCTGGGGCACCGAACACTGAAGCTTTCTTT
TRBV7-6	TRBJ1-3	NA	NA	CASSAWTLRSGNTIYF	TGTGCCAGCAGCGCTTGGACACTACGCTCTGGAAACACCATATATTTT